These 22 T cell receptor beta chains share one sample of origin, sequenced in a study of cytomegalovirus exposure and HLA in healthy donors. The PCR was carried out with 60 Vbeta primers and 13 Jbeta primers. Generated by immunoSEQ multiplex PCR, the TCRdb table keeps only in-frame clones and is missing some. The top ten clones hold approximately 6% of a sample with more than 65,000 clones, about 75% of them seen once. The sample was PBMCs. Source of these receptors: a female donor in good health and CMV-seronegative.

This clone has just one count. The chain couples TRBV19 to TRBJ1-1, with D perhaps matching TRBD1 (5 bases). The V gene lost 3 bases and the J gene lost 7 bases, with 9 bases spanning the gap. Germline V gives CDR1 LNHDA, CDR2 SQIVND (reference sequence). The CDR3 is 12 amino acids. CDR3 DNA: TGTGCCAGTAGTATTGGGCAGGGTGAAGCTTTCTTT. It yields the protein CASSIGQGEAFF.

The chain couples TRBV6-8 to TRBJ1-2, with 12 bases aligning to TRBD1. Germline V CDR1 and CDR2: MNHGY, SAAAGT. V shed 2 bases, J shed 2 bases, and the junction held 9 bases outside the gene matches. This CDR3 contains 18 residues. Here the CDR3 DNA reads TGTGCCAGCAGTTACAGGGACAGGGGGCGCGAGAACAACTATGGCTACACCTTC. Its protein is CASSYRDRGRENNYGYTF.

This clone was counted a few times. The chain is built from TRBV5-1 and TRBJ2-3, with TRBD1 matching 9 bases. Looked up from germline, CDR1 is SGHRS and CDR2 is YFSETQ. Unmatched junction bases numbered 6, after V lost 3 bases and J lost 4 bases. The CDR3 sequence is 15 residues long. The CDR3 protein is CASSSNRGPADTQYF. The CDR3 DNA follows: TGCGCCAGCAGCTCTAACAGGGGGCCGGCAGATACGCAGTATTTT.

This clone was counted once. Other DNA sequences in the sample encode the same CDR3. The J gene is TRBJ2-7, the V gene TRBV5-1; maybe TRBD2 (6 bases). From germline, CDR1 is SGHRS and CDR2 YFSETQ. The V and J ends lost 0 bases and 0 bases respectively, with 10 bases between them. This CDR3 has 15 amino acids. The CDR3 reads CASSLGGGSSYEQYF. The CDR3 DNA sequence: TGCGCCAGCAGCTTGGGCGGAGGGAGCTCCTACGAGCAGTACTTC.

The chain carries TRBV29-1 and TRBJ1-1, with 7 bases that match TRBD1. The V segment lost 6 bases and the J segment 0 bases; nucleotides outside the gene matches: 7. Germline V CDR1 and CDR2: SQVTM, ANQGSEA. This CDR3 has 14 amino acids. The chain's CDR3 is CSVDATGMNTEAFF. The CDR3 DNA reads as TGCAGCGTAGACGCGACAGGGATGAACACTGAAGCTTTCTTT.

J is TRBJ1-4 and V is TRBV13, with D possibly matching TRBD1 (6 bases). Germline CDR1 reads PRHDT; CDR2 reads FYEKMQ (reference sequence). V gave up 9 bases and J gave up 10 bases, with 18 bases separating them. This CDR3 is built from 13 residues. The CDR3 loop is CASSQGVLGKLFF. CDR3 nucleotides: TGTGCCAGTTCACAGGGAGTCCTAGGAAAACTGTTTTTT.

The chain carries TRBV7-9 and TRBJ2-1, with D perhaps matching TRBD1 (6 bases). The CDR3 extends over 12 amino acids. In germline, CDR1 is SEHNR, CDR2 FQNEAQ (reference sequence). The germline V and J ends were trimmed by 4 bases and 7 bases, with 8 bases remaining between them. Here the CDR3 reads CASSSTGNEQFF. The CDR3, as DNA: TGTGCCAGCAGCTCGACAGGTAATGAGCAGTTCTTC.

This clone has a handful of counts. The rearrangement joins TRBV27 to TRBJ1-5; D is ambiguous. The germline CDR1 and CDR2 sequences are MNHEY and SMNVEV (reference sequence). The CDR3 runs 16 residues. The germline V and J ends were trimmed by 5 bases and 0 bases, with 14 bases remaining between them. DNA for the CDR3: TGTGCCAGCAGTCCCCGGGGATTGTATAGCAATCAGCCCCAGCATTTT. It is translated as CASSPRGLYSNQPQHF.

The chain joins TRBV5-6 to TRBJ2-3, with 8 bases that match TRBD2. The V gene end was trimmed by 0 bases and the J gene end by 10 bases; junction bases not matched to a gene: 13. The CDR3 consists of 16 residues. CDR1 and CDR2 from the germline V gene are SGHDT and YYEEEE. The CDR3 region has the DNA TGTGCCAGCAGCTTGGGGGCCGGGACTAGTGGTTTTGCGCAGTATTTT. Encoded protein: CASSLGAGTSGFAQYF.

J is TRBJ2-3 and V is TRBV4-2, with TRBD1 matching over 7 bases. V shed 0 bases and J 6 bases; nucleotides not matched to a gene: 3. Per the germline V gene, CDR1 is LGHNA and CDR2 is YNFKEQ. The CDR3 has 14 amino acids. The CDR3 DNA reads as TGTGCCAGCAGCCAAGATTTGGGACAGGATACGCAGTATTTT. Its protein product is CASSQDLGQDTQYF.

V and J are TRBV7-9 and TRBJ1-5; D possibly corresponds to TRBD1 (5 bases). V lost 7 bases and J 0 bases, leaving 22 bases between the germline ends. CDR1 and CDR2 (germline): SEHNR, FQNEAQ (reference sequence). CDR3 length equals 18 residues. CDR3 loop: CASTPRLGGGDSNQPQHF. As DNA, the CDR3 is TGTGCCAGCACCCCGCGATTGGGGGGAGGTGATAGCAATCAGCCCCAGCATTTT.

This clone was observed a handful of times. The genes are TRBV28 and TRBJ2-6; no firm D call. The CDR3 is 13 residues long. Trimming pared 8 bases from V and 1 base from J, leaving 6 bases between. Germline V lookup: CDR1 MDHEN, CDR2 SYDVKM. In DNA, the CDR3 is TGTGCCAGCCTATTATCTGGGGCCAACGTCCTGACTTTC. Translated, it gives CASLLSGANVLTF.

The V and J genes are TRBV27 and TRBJ1-4; 8 bases match TRBD1. The CDR3 sequence is 15 residues long. Germline values: CDR1 MNHEY, CDR2 SMNVEV (reference sequence). With 0 bases clipped from V and 10 bases from J, the junction kept 7 bases outside the gene matches. The chain's CDR3 is CASSLSGQGAGKLFF. For the CDR3, the DNA is TGTGCCAGCAGTTTATCAGGGCAGGGGGCTGGAAAACTGTTTTTT.

This sequence joins TRBV7-2 and TRBJ2-2; D might be TRBD2 (6 bases). The germline V gene has CDR1 SGHTA and CDR2 FQGNSA. V dropped 3 bases and J dropped 6 bases, with 11 bases sitting between them. This CDR3 spans 14 amino acids. CDR3 nucleotides: TGTGCCAGCAGCTTGAGCGGGTTGGCCGGGGAGCTGTTTTTT. Its translation: CASSLSGLAGELFF.

The chain joins TRBV25-1 to TRBJ1-5, with D maybe TRBD1 (6 bases). Trimming stripped 6 bases from V and 6 bases from J, with 9 bases between. Per germline, CDR1 MGHDK and CDR2 SYGVNS. The CDR3 has 12 amino acids. DNA of the CDR3: TGTGCCAGCAGGGGGGCGGGTCAGCCCCAGCATTTT. Encoded protein: CASRGAGQPQHF.

The rearrangement joins TRBV7-9 to TRBJ2-3; TRBD2 matches 9 bases. CDR3 length: 15 amino acids. Losses at the gene ends were 2 bases for V and 0 bases for J; bases not matched to a gene: 0. Germline V gene lookup returns CDR1 SEHNR and CDR2 FQNEAQ (reference sequence). The CDR3 loop reads CASSLTSGSTDTQYF. Here the CDR3 DNA reads TGTGCCAGCAGCTTAACTAGCGGGAGCACAGATACGCAGTATTTT.

The chain joins TRBV2 to TRBJ2-7; no firm D call. Germline values: CDR1 SNHLY, CDR2 FYNNEI. The V and J ends lost 4 bases and 3 bases respectively, with 10 bases between them. The CDR3 loop spans 13 amino acids. CDR3 DNA sequence: TGTGCCAGCAGTGGCGATCATGGCTACGAGCAGTACTTC. This encodes CASSGDHGYEQYF.

The rearrangement links TRBV6-6 to TRBJ1-1; possible D gene TRBD1, 5 bases. Germline V gene lookup returns CDR1 MNHNY and CDR2 SVGAGI (reference sequence). The V gene lost 6 bases and the J gene lost 1 base, with 9 bases spanning the gap. The CDR3 totals 13 residues. This CDR3 is CASSMQGNTEAFF. CDR3 coding DNA: TGTGCCAGCAGCATGCAGGGGAACACTGAAGCTTTCTTT.

The V call is TRBV5-1, the J call TRBJ2-2; 8 bases fit TRBD1. This CDR3 is built from 15 residues. V was pared by 2 bases and J by 5 bases, with 5 bases of the junction left unmatched. Germline loops: CDR1 SGHRS, CDR2 YFSETQ. The CDR3 protein is CASSFQGARTGELFF. CDR3 in DNA: TGCGCCAGCAGCTTTCAGGGGGCTCGAACCGGGGAGCTGTTTTTT.

This clone was detected a few times. The chain recombines TRBV7-9 with TRBJ2-7; a possible D gene is TRBD2 (5 bases). The CDR3 runs 13 residues. V shed 2 bases and J shed 1 base, with 6 bases lying between them. Germline V lookup: CDR1 SEHNR, CDR2 FQNEAQ (reference sequence). Written as DNA, the CDR3 is TGTGCCAGCAGCTTACTAGCATCCTACGAGCAGTACTTC. This sequence encodes CASSLLASYEQYF.

V gene TRBV6-5 combines with J gene TRBJ2-2; D possibly corresponds to TRBD2 (5 bases). Germline V gene lookup returns CDR1 MNHEY and CDR2 SVGAGI. V was clipped by 10 bases and J by 4 bases, with 13 bases between them. The CDR3 covers 13 residues. The CDR3 DNA reads as TGTGCCACCACGAGAGGGAGCACCGGGGAGCTGTTTTTT. Its protein product is CATTRGSTGELFF.

This clone appeared a few times. The chain recombines TRBV6-1 with TRBJ1-1, with D possibly being TRBD1 (6 bases). The CDR3 runs 14 residues. Trimming removed 3 bases at V and 7 bases at J, with 15 bases between. Germline CDR1 and CDR2: MNHNS and SASEGT. The CDR3 protein is CASSDHRARGEAFF. In nucleotides, the CDR3 is TGTGCCAGCAGTGACCACAGGGCGAGGGGTGAAGCTTTCTTT.